The rows below give T cell receptor beta chains drawn from one sample of a study of blood T cell repertoires in COVID-19. This table comes from immunoSEQ multiplex PCR, and its TCRdb copy is limited to in-frame clones, with some not included. Among some 180,000 clones listed, roughly 80% were seen once. Sequencing used peripheral blood. Every receptor here comes from a human donor in a cohort sampled during active COVID-19. Each CDR3 is given with its conserved first and last residue. Each record gives: clone size, J gene, V gene, D gene, CDR3 DNA, CDR3 protein. The D gene is left open where the match is weak. For some rows the clone size is stated as once, few or many, or as a class when expanded; others skip it.

NA,TRBJ1-1,TRBV13,NA,TGTGCCAGCAGCTTTGGGAGGTGGGGAAACACTGAAGCTTTCTTT,CASSFGRWGNTEAFF
NA,TRBJ2-5,TRBV28,NA,TGTGCCAGCAGTTTCCCTCTTTCTAAGCGGGCAGTCGAAGAGACCCAGTACTTC,CASSFPLSKRAVEETQYF
NA,TRBJ2-7,TRBV7-8,NA,TGTGCCAGCAGAGTTGACAGGACCTACGAGCAGTACTTC,CASRVDRTYEQYF
once,TRBJ2-3,TRBV3-1/TRBV3-2,TRBD2,TGTGCCAGCAGCCAAAGGAGCGGGGGGGCGGTAGATACGCAGTATTTT,CASSQRSGGAVDTQYF
NA,TRBJ1-1,TRBV21-1,NA,TGTGCCAGCAGCAACCCCGGGGGGTCGGACACTGAAGCTTTCTTT,CASSNPGGSDTEAFF
NA,TRBJ1-2,TRBV4-2,TRBD1,TGTGCCAGCAGCCAAGATCAGGGGGCGAGGAATGGCTACACCTTC,CASSQDQGARNGYTF
NA,TRBJ1-1,TRBV7-2,NA,TGTGCCAGCAACTCCGGGACATCGAACACTGAAGCTTTCTTT,CASNSGTSNTEAFF
NA,TRBJ2-2,TRBV2,TRBD1,TGTGCCAGCAGACAGGGGGCGCTTGGCACCGGGGAGCTGTTTTTT,CASRQGALGTGELFF
NA,TRBJ2-7,TRBV29-1,NA,TGCAGCGTGTCGAAAGGACGGACTCGGACCTACGAGCAGTACTTC,CSVSKGRTRTYEQYF
NA,TRBJ2-1,TRBV5-1,NA,TGCGCCAGCAGCTTGGGGCGGGGTGAAATAGATGAGCAGTTCTTC,CASSLGRGEIDEQFF
NA,TRBJ1-5,TRBV19,NA,TGTGCCAGTAGGGATGAATTACAGCGGGACAAAACTTTCTATAGCAATCAGCCCCAGCATTTT,CASRDELQRDKTFYSNQPQHF
NA,TRBJ2-7,TRBV2,TRBD2,TGTGCCAGCAGTGAGTTGCTAGCGGAGGTCAGCGAGCAGTACTTC,CASSELLAEVSEQYF
NA,TRBJ1-3,TRBV7-8,NA,TGTGCCAGCAGCTTGTCGTTCGGAAACACCATATATTTT,CASSLSFGNTIYF
NA,TRBJ1-6,TRBV6-5,TRBD1,TGTGCCAGCAGTTATTTCGGACAGGGAGGTTTTTCACCCCTCCACTTT,CASSYFGQGGFSPLHF
NA,TRBJ2-1,TRBV27,TRBD1,TGTGCCAGCAGACTCGACAGGGGAAGGAGCTCCTACAATGAGCAGTTCTTC,CASRLDRGRSSYNEQFF
NA,TRBJ2-3,TRBV14,TRBD2,TGTGCCAGCAGCGTCGAGCGGGGGGGGCGCGATACGCAGTATTTT,CASSVERGGRDTQYF
NA,TRBJ2-1,TRBV7-8,TRBD2,TGTGCCAGCAGCTTCGGACTAGGCACAAATGAGCAGTTCTTC,CASSFGLGTNEQFF
few,TRBJ2-1,TRBV9,NA,TGTGCCAGCAGCGCGATACAGGGAAACGAGCAGTTCTTC,CASSAIQGNEQFF
NA,TRBJ2-7,TRBV5-4,TRBD1,TGTGCCAGCAGCAAGGGACAGGGGGTCTCCTACGAGCAGTACTTC,CASSKGQGVSYEQYF
NA,TRBJ1-1,TRBV6-5,NA,TGTGCCAGCAGCCTAGACTGGAACACTGAAGCTTTCTTT,CASSLDWNTEAFF
NA,TRBJ1-5,TRBV6-5,TRBD1,TGTGCCAGCAGGACAGGGACGTTTAGCAATCAGCCCCAGCATTTT,CASRTGTFSNQPQHF
NA,TRBJ2-1,TRBV12-5,TRBD1,TGTGCTAGTGGGCCCGGGACAGGGCGCAATGAGCAGTTCTTC,CASGPGTGRNEQFF
NA,TRBJ2-3,TRBV20-1,NA,TGCAGTGCTAGTTTTGGGGGGGGGCCAACGCAGTATTTT,CSASFGGGPTQYF
NA,TRBJ1-3,TRBV30,NA,TGTGCCTGGAGCCGACAGATTCCGACGGGAAACACCATATATTTT,CAWSRQIPTGNTIYF
NA,TRBJ1-1,TRBV10-1,NA,TGCGCTCCTCCCCGGGGAAACACTGAAGCTTTCTTT,CAPPRGNTEAFF
NA,TRBJ1-1,TRBV2,TRBD1,TGTGCCACCGCACAGGGGATGAACACTGAAGCTTTCTTT,CATAQGMNTEAFF
NA,TRBJ1-1,TRBV5-1,NA,TGCGCCAGCAGCTTGGATGGGACACGAAGGGGGACTGAAGCTTTCTTT,CASSLDGTRRGTEAFF
NA,TRBJ1-1,TRBV25-1,NA,TGTGCCAGCAGTGTTACAGGAGCCCCAGGAGCTTTCTTT,CASSVTGAPGAFF
once,TRBJ1-1,TRBV19,NA,TGTGCCAGTATCGACACTGAAGCTTTCTTT,CASIDTEAFF
NA,TRBJ2-7,TRBV5-1,NA,TGCGCCAGCAGCGCCGATTCCGGGACAACCGCCTACGAGCAGTACTTC,CASSADSGTTAYEQYF
NA,TRBJ1-6,TRBV11-3,TRBD1,TGTGCCAGCAGCTCCGACAGGGCGGCTAATTCACCCCTCCACTTT,CASSSDRAANSPLHF
NA,TRBJ2-7,TRBV23-1,TRBD1,TGCGCCAGCAGTCAATGGATTGCGCAGGACAGGGGGACCAAGCCCTACGAGCAGTACTTC,CASSQWIAQDRGTKPYEQYF
NA,TRBJ1-4,TRBV9,NA,TGTGCCAGCAGCGACCCACAGGGAACTAATGAAAAACTGTTTTTT,CASSDPQGTNEKLFF
NA,TRBJ2-1,TRBV5-1,TRBD2,TGCGCCAGCGTGAGGGCTAGCGGTTACAATGAGCAGTTCTTC,CASVRASGYNEQFF
NA,TRBJ2-6,TRBV27,TRBD2,TGTGCCAGCAGTCGCGCGCGACCGGGACTAGCGGGGGGCCCCTCTGGGGCCAACGTCCTGACTTTC,CASSRARPGLAGGPSGANVLTF
NA,TRBJ1-1,TRBV5-5,TRBD1,TGTGCCAGCAGCTCTAGCGGGACAGGGGTAATGAACACTGAAGCTTTCTTT,CASSSSGTGVMNTEAFF
NA,TRBJ1-2,TRBV4-2,NA,TGTGCCAGCAGCCAAGATCTAGAAGGTAGGGGCTACACCTTC,CASSQDLEGRGYTF
NA,TRBJ1-1,TRBV5-1,NA,TGCGCCAGCAGCTTGTCGGGATCCTTCACTGAAGCTTTCTTT,CASSLSGSFTEAFF
NA,TRBJ1-6,TRBV11-2,TRBD1,TGTGCCAGCAGCTCGAGTCCCGGGACAGGGGAAGGATCACCCCTCCACTTT,CASSSSPGTGEGSPLHF
once,TRBJ2-7,TRBV5-4,TRBD2,TGTGCCAGCAGCTGGACCGGGAGGGACGAGCAGTACTTC,CASSWTGRDEQYF
NA,TRBJ2-7,TRBV19,NA,TGTGCCAGTAGTGCCTCCCGGGATCGCTACGAGCAGTACTTC,CASSASRDRYEQYF